The rows below give T cell receptor beta chains drawn from one sample of a study of shared clonotypes between healthy human individuals. Data came from immunoSEQ multiplex PCR; TCRdb stores just in-frame clones and leaves some out. Counted here are some 2,000,000 clones, roughly 95% occurring once; the ten biggest clones make up 0.13%. The sequenced sample was naive CD4+ T cells sorted from blood. Receptors were obtained from a man between 18 and 35 years old in good health. Both conserved end residues are part of each CDR3. The D gene is left open where the match is weak. Clone size appears in some rows only: once, few, many, or a class for an expanded clone.

size	V	J	length	D	CDR3	DNA
-	TRBV5-1	TRBJ1-1	15	TRBD1	CASSSSGTGNTEAFF	TGCGCCAGCAGCAGCAGCGGGACAGGGAACACTGAAGCTTTCTTT
-	TRBV10-3	TRBJ2-5	14	TRBD2	CAISEAGGKETQYF	TGTGCCATCAGTGAGGCGGGAGGTAAAGAGACCCAGTACTTC
once	TRBV4-1	TRBJ2-7	16	TRBD1	CASSRAPGQAGSEQYF	TGCGCCAGCAGCCGAGCCCCGGGACAGGCAGGCAGCGAGCAGTACTTC
once	TRBV6-1	TRBJ2-1	17	-	CASSVVGRKSSYNEQFF	TGTGCCAGCAGTGTTGTAGGACGGAAGAGCTCCTACAATGAGCAGTTCTTC
-	TRBV28	TRBJ2-3	15	-	CASSPLGEGTDTQYF	TGTGCCAGCAGTCCCTTGGGGGAGGGCACAGATACGCAGTATTTT
-	TRBV19	TRBJ1-1	17	TRBD1	CASSTSRDRSMNTEAFF	TGTGCCAGTAGTACGTCCCGGGACAGGTCCATGAACACTGAAGCTTTCTTT
-	TRBV6-1	TRBJ1-4	14	-	CASSEGTVNEKLFF	TGTGCCAGCAGTGAGGGGACGGTTAATGAAAAACTGTTTTTT
-	TRBV5-4	TRBJ2-5	19	TRBD2	CASSSIGLAGTRVQETQYF	TGTGCCAGCAGCTCTATAGGACTAGCGGGGACGAGAGTACAAGAGACCCAGTACTTC
-	TRBV27	TRBJ2-7	13	-	CASSLWQGGEQYF	TGTGCCAGCAGTTTATGGCAGGGGGGCGAGCAGTACTTC
few	TRBV6-1	TRBJ1-5	13	-	CASRHVNNQPQHF	TGTGCCAGCAGACACGTCAACAATCAGCCCCAGCATTTT
-	TRBV7-2	TRBJ1-4	15	TRBD1	CASSPQTGPNEKLFF	TGTGCCAGCAGCCCCCAGACAGGGCCTAATGAAAAACTGTTTTTT
-	TRBV4-3	TRBJ2-1	18	-	CASSQDPPITGKAGEQFF	TGCGCCAGCAGCCAAGATCCCCCGATTACCGGGAAAGCTGGTGAGCAGTTCTTC
-	TRBV27	TRBJ2-1	11	-	CAAGSYNEQFF	TGTGCCGCAGGATCCTACAATGAGCAGTTCTTC
-	TRBV5-8	TRBJ1-2	15	TRBD1	CASSSRPTGNYGYTF	TGTGCCAGCAGCTCCCGTCCGACAGGGAACTATGGCTACACCTTC
once	TRBV18	TRBJ1-1	14	-	CASSPFSENTEAFF	TGTGCCAGCTCACCTTTCTCGGAGAACACTGAAGCTTTCTTT
-	TRBV28	TRBJ2-7	11	-	CASKSGKEQYF	TGTGCCAGCAAGTCGGGGAAGGAGCAGTACTTC
-	TRBV11-2	TRBJ2-5	14	-	CASSLVSERGTQYF	TGTGCCAGCAGCTTAGTTTCCGAGCGTGGGACCCAGTACTTC
-	TRBV2	TRBJ2-7	12	-	CATAREGYEQYF	TGTGCCACCGCCAGGGAAGGGTACGAGCAGTACTTC
once	TRBV7-2	TRBJ2-7	12	-	CASSAGSYEQYF	TGTGCCAGCAGCGCCGGCTCCTACGAGCAGTACTTC
-	TRBV2	TRBJ1-4	15	-	CASRPRVGPDEKLFF	TGTGCCAGCAGGCCTCGGGTAGGGCCCGATGAAAAACTGTTTTTT
-	TRBV2	TRBJ2-2	14	-	CASSEQGSAGELFF	TGTGCCAGCAGTGAGCAGGGGTCCGCCGGGGAGCTGTTTTTT
-	TRBV18	TRBJ2-1	15	TRBD1	CASSPMTGLNYEQFF	TGTGCCAGCTCACCGATGACAGGGCTAAATTATGAGCAGTTCTTC
-	TRBV5-1	TRBJ1-4	15	-	CASSRKDADNEKLFF	TGCGCCAGCAGCCGGAAGGACGCCGACAATGAAAAACTGTTTTTT